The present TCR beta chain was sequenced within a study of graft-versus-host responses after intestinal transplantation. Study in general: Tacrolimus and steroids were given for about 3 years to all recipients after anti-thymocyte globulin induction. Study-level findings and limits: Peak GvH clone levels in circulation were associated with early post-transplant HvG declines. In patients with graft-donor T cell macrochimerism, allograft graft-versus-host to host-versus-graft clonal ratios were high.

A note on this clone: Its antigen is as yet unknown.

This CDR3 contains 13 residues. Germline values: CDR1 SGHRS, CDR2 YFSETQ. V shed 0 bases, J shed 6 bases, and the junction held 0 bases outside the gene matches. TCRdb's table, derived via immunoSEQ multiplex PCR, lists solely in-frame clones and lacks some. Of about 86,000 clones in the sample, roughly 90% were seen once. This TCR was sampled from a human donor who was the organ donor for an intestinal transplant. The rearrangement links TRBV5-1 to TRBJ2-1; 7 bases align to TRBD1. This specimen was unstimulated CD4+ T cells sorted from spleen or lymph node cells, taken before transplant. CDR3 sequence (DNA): TGCGCCAGCAGCTTGGGACAGGGCAATGAGCAGTTCTTC. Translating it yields CASSLGQGNEQFF.